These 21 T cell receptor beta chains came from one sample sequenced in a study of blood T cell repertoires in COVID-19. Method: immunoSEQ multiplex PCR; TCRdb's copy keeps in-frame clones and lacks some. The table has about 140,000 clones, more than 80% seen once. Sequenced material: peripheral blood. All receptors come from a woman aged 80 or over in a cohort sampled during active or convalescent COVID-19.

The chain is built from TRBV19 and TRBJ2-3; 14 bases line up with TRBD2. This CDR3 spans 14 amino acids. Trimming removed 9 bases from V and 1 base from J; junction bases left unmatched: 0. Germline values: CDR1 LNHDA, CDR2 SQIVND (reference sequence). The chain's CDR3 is CARGLAGGTDTQYF. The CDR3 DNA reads TGTGCCAGGGGACTAGCGGGGGGCACAGATACGCAGTATTTT.

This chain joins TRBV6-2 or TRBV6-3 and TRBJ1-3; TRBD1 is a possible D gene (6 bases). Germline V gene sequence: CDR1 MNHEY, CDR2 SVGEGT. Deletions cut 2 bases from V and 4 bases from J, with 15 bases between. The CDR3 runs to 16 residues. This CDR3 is CASSYAQGSAGNTIYF. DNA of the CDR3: TGTGCCAGCAGTTACGCCCAGGGGTCCGCCGGAAACACCATATATTTT.

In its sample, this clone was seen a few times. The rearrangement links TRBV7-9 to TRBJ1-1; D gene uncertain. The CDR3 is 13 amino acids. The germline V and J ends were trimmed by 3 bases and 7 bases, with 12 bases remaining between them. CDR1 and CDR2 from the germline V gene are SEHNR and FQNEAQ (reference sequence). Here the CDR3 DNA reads TGTGCCAGCAGCTTGAACCAAGGAGGTGAAGCTTTCTTT. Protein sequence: CASSLNQGGEAFF.

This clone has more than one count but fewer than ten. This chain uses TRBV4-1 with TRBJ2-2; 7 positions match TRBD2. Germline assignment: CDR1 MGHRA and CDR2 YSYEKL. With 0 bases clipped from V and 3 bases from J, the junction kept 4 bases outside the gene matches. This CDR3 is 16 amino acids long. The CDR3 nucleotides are TGCGCCAGCAGCCAAGAGGAGCGGGACTACACCGGGGAGCTGTTTTTT. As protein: CASSQEERDYTGELFF.

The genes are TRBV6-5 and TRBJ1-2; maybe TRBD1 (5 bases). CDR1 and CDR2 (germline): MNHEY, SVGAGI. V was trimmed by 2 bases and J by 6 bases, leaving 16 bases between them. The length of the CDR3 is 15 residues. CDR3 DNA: TGTGCCAGCAGTTACGAACTGGCAGGGACTCATGGCTACACCTTC. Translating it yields CASSYELAGTHGYTF.

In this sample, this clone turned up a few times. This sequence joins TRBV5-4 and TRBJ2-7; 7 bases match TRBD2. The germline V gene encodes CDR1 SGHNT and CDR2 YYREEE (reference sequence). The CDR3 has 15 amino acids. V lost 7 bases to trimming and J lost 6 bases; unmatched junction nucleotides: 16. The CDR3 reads CASGNGDYLGLEQYF. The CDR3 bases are TGTGCCAGCGGCAATGGGGACTACTTGGGACTCGAGCAGTACTTC.

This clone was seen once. The CDR3 protein is CAISDLDGTGFVSSSPLHF. The CDR3 nucleotides are TGTGCCATCAGTGACTTAGACGGGACAGGGTTCGTAAGTAGTTCACCCCTCCACTTT. The chain carries TRBV10-3 and TRBJ1-6; 9 bases align to TRBD1. CDR1 and CDR2 from the germline V gene are ENHRY and SYGVKD. The CDR3 runs 19 residues. V gave up 3 bases and J gave up 9 bases; unmatched junction bases: 18.

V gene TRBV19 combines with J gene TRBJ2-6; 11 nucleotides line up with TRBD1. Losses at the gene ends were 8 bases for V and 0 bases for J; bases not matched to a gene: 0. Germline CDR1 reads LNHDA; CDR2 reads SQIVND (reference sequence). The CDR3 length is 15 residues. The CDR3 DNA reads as TGTGCCAGTGGGACAGGGGGCTCTGGGGCCAACGTCCTGACTTTC. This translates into CASGTGGSGANVLTF.

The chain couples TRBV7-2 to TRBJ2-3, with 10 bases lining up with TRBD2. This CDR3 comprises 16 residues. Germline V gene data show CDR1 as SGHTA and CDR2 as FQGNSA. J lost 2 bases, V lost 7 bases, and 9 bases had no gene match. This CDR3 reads CASTLYSGGTTDTQYF. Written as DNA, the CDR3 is TGTGCCAGCACCTTGTATAGCGGGGGGACCACAGATACGCAGTATTTT.

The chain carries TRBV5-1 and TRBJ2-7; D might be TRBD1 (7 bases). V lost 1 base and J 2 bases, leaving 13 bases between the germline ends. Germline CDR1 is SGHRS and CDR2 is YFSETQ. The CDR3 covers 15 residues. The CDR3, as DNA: TGCGCCAGCAGCTTGTATCCAGGGGGGACCTACGAGCAGTACTTC. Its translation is CASSLYPGGTYEQYF.

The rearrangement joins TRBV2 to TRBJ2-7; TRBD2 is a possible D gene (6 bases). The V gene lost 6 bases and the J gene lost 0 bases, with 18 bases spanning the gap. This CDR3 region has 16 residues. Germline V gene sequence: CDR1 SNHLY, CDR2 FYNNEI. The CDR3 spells CASSLAWVTSSYEQYF. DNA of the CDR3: TGTGCCAGCAGCCTAGCGTGGGTGACAAGCTCCTACGAGCAGTACTTC.

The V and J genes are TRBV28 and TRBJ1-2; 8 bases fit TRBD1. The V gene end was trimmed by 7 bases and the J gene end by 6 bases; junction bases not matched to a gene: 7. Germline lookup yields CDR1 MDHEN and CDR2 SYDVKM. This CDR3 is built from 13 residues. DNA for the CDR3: TGTGCCAGCACCTTACAGGGGGGAGATGGCTACACCTTC. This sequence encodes CASTLQGGDGYTF.

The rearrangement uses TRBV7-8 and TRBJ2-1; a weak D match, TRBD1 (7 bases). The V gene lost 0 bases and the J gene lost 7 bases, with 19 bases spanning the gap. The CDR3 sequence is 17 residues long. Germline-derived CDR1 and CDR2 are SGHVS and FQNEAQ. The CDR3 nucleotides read TGTGCCAGCAGCTTAGCGTTGGGCAGGGGGGTTGGAAATGAGCAGTTCTTC. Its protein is CASSLALGRGVGNEQFF. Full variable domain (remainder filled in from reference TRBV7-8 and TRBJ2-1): GAGVSQSPRYKVAKRGQDVALRCDPISGHVSLFWYQQALGQGPEFLTYFQNEAQLDKSGLPSDRFFAERPEGSVSTLKIQRTQQEDSAVYLCASSLALGRGVGNEQFFGPGTRLTVL.

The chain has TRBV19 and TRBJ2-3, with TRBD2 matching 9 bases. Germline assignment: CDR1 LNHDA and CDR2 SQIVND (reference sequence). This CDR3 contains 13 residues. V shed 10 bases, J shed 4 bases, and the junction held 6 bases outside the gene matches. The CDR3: CATGTSLADTQYF. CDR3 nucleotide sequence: TGTGCCACCGGGACTAGCTTGGCAGATACGCAGTATTTT.

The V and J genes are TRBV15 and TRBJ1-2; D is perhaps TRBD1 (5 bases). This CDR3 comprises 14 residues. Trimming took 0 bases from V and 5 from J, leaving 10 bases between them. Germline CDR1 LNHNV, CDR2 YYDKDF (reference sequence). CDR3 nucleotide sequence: TGTGCCACCAGCAGAGATCGGGGGAGATATGGCTACACCTTC. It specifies CATSRDRGRYGYTF.

The CDR3 spells CASSHWIDREEAEAFF. The CDR3 nucleotides are TGCGCCAGCAGCCATTGGATAGACAGGGAAGAAGCTGAAGCTTTCTTT. The chain links TRBV5-1 to TRBJ1-1; 7 bases match TRBD1. Germline loops: CDR1 SGHRS, CDR2 YFSETQ. V shed 4 bases, J shed 6 bases, and the junction held 15 bases outside the gene matches. This CDR3 comprises 16 residues.

The CDR3 sequence: CASTRNRGNQPQHF. As DNA, the CDR3 is TGTGCCAGCACTCGGAACAGGGGGAATCAGCCCCAGCATTTT. The chain uses TRBV5-6 and TRBJ1-5; 8 bases are shared with TRBD1. This CDR3 has 14 amino acids. J gave up 4 bases and V 6 bases, and 6 bases lay outside the gene matches. Per the germline V gene, CDR1 is SGHDT and CDR2 is YYEEEE.

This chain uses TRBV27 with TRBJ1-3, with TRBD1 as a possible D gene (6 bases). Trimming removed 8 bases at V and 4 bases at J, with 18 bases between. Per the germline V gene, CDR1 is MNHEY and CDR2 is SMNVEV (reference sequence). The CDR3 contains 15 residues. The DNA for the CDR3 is TGTGCCAGCCAGAACACAGGGAGCCTCGGAAACACCATATATTTT. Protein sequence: CASQNTGSLGNTIYF.

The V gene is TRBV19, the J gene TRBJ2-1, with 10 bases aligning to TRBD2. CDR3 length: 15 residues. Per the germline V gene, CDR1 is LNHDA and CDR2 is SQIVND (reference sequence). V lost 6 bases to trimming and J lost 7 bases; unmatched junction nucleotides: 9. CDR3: CASRPSSGGRNEQFF. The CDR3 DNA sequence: TGTGCCAGTAGACCTTCTAGCGGGGGAAGGAATGAGCAGTTCTTC.

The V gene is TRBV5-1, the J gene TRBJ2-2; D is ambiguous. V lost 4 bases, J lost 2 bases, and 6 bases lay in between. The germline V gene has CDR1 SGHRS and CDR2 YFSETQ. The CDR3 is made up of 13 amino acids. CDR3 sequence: CASSDFNTGELFF. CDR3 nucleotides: TGCGCCAGCAGCGACTTTAACACCGGGGAGCTGTTTTTT.

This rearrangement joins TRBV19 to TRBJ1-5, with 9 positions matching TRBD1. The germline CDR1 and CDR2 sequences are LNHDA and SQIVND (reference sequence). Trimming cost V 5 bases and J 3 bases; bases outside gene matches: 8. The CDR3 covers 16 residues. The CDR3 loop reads CASSAEGQGLNQPQHF. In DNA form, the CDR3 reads TGTGCCAGTAGTGCTGAGGGACAGGGCCTCAATCAGCCCCAGCATTTT.